The 10 T cell receptor beta chains below were found in one sample sequenced in a study of cytomegalovirus exposure and HLA in healthy donors. A multiplex PCR was run with 60 Vbeta primers and 13 Jbeta primers. Measured with immunoSEQ multiplex PCR; TCRdb has only the in-frame clones, and not every one. The sample includes 120,000 to 150,000 clones, roughly 80% of them seen just once. Source material: PBMCs. These TCRs come from a woman in her 40s in good health and CMV-seropositive.

This clone was seen a few times. The genes are TRBV7-2 and TRBJ2-7; the D gene is possibly TRBD1 (5 bases). Trimming removed 1 base from V and 5 bases from J, with 9 bases in between. The CDR3 totals 13 residues. In germline, CDR1 is SGHTA, CDR2 FQGNSA. The CDR3 DNA sequence: TGTGCCAGCAGCTTAGGGCCAGGGCACGAGCAGTACTTC. Residues: CASSLGPGHEQYF.

This clone showed up just once. This chain links TRBV6-6 with TRBJ2-1; maybe TRBD1 (5 bases). Per germline, CDR1 MNHNY and CDR2 SVGAGI (reference sequence). The V gene lost 5 bases and the J gene lost 5 bases, with 7 bases spanning the gap. The CDR3 is 12 residues long. This chain's CDR3 is CASSPGNNEQFF. The CDR3 nucleotides are TGTGCCAGCAGTCCAGGGAACAATGAGCAGTTCTTC.

The chain couples TRBV9 to TRBJ2-7; TRBD2 aligns across 8 bases. Germline loops: CDR1 SGDLS, CDR2 YYNGEE. This CDR3 is built from 16 residues. The ends lost 0 bases at V and 2 bases at J; junction bases unmatched: 7. The CDR3 region is CASSVDERGPAYEQYF. The CDR3 DNA reads TGTGCCAGCAGCGTAGACGAGCGGGGGCCCGCCTACGAGCAGTACTTC.

V is TRBV29-1 and J is TRBJ1-2; possible D gene TRBD1, 5 bases. Germline V gene sequence: CDR1 SQVTM, CDR2 ANQGSEA. Deletions cut 8 bases from V and 0 bases from J, with 16 bases between. The CDR3 consists of 14 residues. The chain's CDR3 is CSTTGLYANYGYTF. In nucleotides, the CDR3 is TGCAGCACCACAGGATTATATGCTAACTATGGCTACACCTTC.

The genes are TRBV7-2 and TRBJ2-1; D ambiguous. CDR1 and CDR2 (germline): SGHTA, FQGNSA. The CDR3 consists of 15 residues. The V end lost 1 base, the J end lost 2 bases, and 9 bases lay between the germline ends. In DNA form, the CDR3 reads TGTGCCAGCAGCTTAGTCGGTCAGGCCTACAATGAGCAGTTCTTC. As protein: CASSLVGQAYNEQFF.

This chain joins TRBV20-1 and TRBJ2-1; no reliable D call. The CDR3 runs 11 residues. The ends were cut back, 7 bases at V and 9 bases at J, with 13 bases in the middle. Germline CDR1 and CDR2: DFQATT and SNEGSKA (reference sequence). The CDR3 sequence is CSVPLAGEQFF. As DNA, the CDR3 is TGCAGTGTGCCCCTCGCCGGTGAGCAGTTCTTC.

This clone has a handful of counts. The CDR3 bases are TGTGCCAGCAGCGTTCGGAACACCGGGGAGCTGTTTTTT. It codes for CASSVRNTGELFF. The rearrangement links TRBV9 to TRBJ2-2; D call uncertain. Trimming removed 2 bases from V and 1 base from J, with 3 bases in between. Germline assignment: CDR1 SGDLS and CDR2 YYNGEE. The CDR3 is made up of 13 amino acids.

The rearrangement joins TRBV7-2 to TRBJ1-1; possibly TRBD1 for D (5 bases). CDR1 and CDR2 from the germline V gene are SGHTA and FQGNSA. The CDR3 is 14 residues long. Trimming shortened V by 5 bases and J by 6 bases, and 16 bases separated the two germline ends. CDR3 DNA sequence: TGTGCCAGCAGCCAGCGGGAGGGGAGGGCTGAAGCTTTCTTT. This gives the protein CASSQREGRAEAFF.

The chain uses TRBV6-6 and TRBJ2-1, with 9 bases matching TRBD1. V was pared by 2 bases and J by 8 bases, with 7 bases of the junction left unmatched. Looked up from germline, CDR1 is MNHNY and CDR2 is SVGAGI (reference sequence). CDR3 size: 15 residues. The CDR3 region is CASSYPGQGRHEQFF. In nucleotides, the CDR3 is TGTGCCAGCAGTTACCCAGGACAGGGGAGGCATGAGCAGTTCTTC.

The rearrangement joins TRBV5-1 to TRBJ2-7, with D maybe TRBD1 (6 bases). Germline V gene sequence: CDR1 SGHRS, CDR2 YFSETQ. The ends were cut back, 5 bases at V and 3 bases at J, with 12 bases in the middle. The CDR3 contains 13 residues. The CDR3 region is CASRGDTLYEQYF. For the CDR3, the DNA is TGCGCCAGCAGAGGGGACACCCTCTACGAGCAGTACTTC.